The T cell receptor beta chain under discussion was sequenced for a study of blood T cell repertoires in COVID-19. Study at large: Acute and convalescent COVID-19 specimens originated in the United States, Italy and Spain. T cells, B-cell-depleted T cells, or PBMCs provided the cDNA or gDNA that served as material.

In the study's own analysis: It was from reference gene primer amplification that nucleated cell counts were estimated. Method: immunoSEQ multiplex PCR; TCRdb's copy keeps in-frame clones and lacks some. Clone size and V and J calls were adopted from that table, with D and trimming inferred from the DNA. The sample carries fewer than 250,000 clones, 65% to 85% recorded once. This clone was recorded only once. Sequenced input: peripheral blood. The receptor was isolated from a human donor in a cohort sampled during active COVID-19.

DNA of the CDR3: TGTGCCAGCAGTTTATGGGCTAGCGGGACGGGCGAGCAGTACTTC. It translates to CASSLWASGTGEQYF. The rearrangement uses TRBV28 and TRBJ2-7; 9 nucleotides agree with TRBD2. V was pared by 0 bases and J by 6 bases, with 6 bases of the junction left unmatched. This CDR3 is built from 15 residues. Germline assignment: CDR1 MDHEN and CDR2 SYDVKM.